This T cell receptor (beta chain) was observed in a study of blood T cell repertoires in COVID-19. Study at large: Specimens from acute and convalescent COVID-19 originated in the United States, Italy and Spain. The cDNA or gDNA used as material had been derived from T cells, B-cell-depleted T cells, or PBMCs.

Per the original methods: Estimation of nucleated cell counts relied on the amplification of reference gene primers. TCRdb keeps only in-frame clones here, not all; method: immunoSEQ multiplex PCR. V, J and clone size are taken as reported in that table, and D and trimming were inferred from the DNA itself. The repertoire consists of fewer than 500,000 clones, with over 65% occurring once and the leading ten covering about 1%. CDR3 length equals 16 residues. The germline V gene encodes CDR1 LGHDT and CDR2 YNNKEL (reference sequence). Trimming stripped 4 bases from V and 4 bases from J, with 20 bases between.

The chain recombines TRBV3-1 (or the pseudogene TRBV3-2) with TRBJ2-7; unclear D gene. Source material: peripheral blood. This sequence was found in a human donor with acute or convalescent COVID-19. The donor label of this sample is uncertain. The CDR3 loop is CASSRAAPSGEYEQYF. CDR3 nucleotide sequence: TGTGCCAGCAGCCGTGCCGCACCCTCAGGCGAGTACGAGCAGTACTTC.